These T cell receptor beta chains were read from a single sample in a study of PD-1 blockade in mismatch repair-deficient tumors. TCRdb's copy holds only in-frame clones and misses some; the assay was immunoSEQ multiplex PCR. The sample lists roughly 120,000 clones; roughly 80% were seen once. The sample was peripheral blood, taken approximately 60 weeks after starting pembrolizumab. These receptors were taken from an adult with mismatch repair-deficient cancer. Both conserved end residues are part of each CDR3. A D gene is named only where the DNA matches it firmly. The size field is filled for only some rows; it gives once, few, many or a size class.

j_call v_call d_call clone_size cdr3_nt cdr3_aa
TRBJ2-1 TRBV19 TRBD2 NA TGTGCCAGTAGTCCCAAACCGACTAGCGCCTACAATGAGCAGTTCTTC CASSPKPTSAYNEQFF
TRBJ2-7 TRBV14 NA NA TGTGCCAGCAGCCGATCCCACAGGGCCTACTCCTACGAGCAGTACTTC CASSRSHRAYSYEQYF
TRBJ2-1 TRBV4-3 NA NA TGCGCCAGCAGCCAAGTAGTTAGGACTCGGTCCTACAATGAGCAGTTCTTC CASSQVVRTRSYNEQFF
TRBJ2-2 TRBV7-3 NA once TGTGCCAGCAGCTCCGGGGTAGCGCGGAACACCGGGGAGCTGTTTTTT CASSSGVARNTGELFF
TRBJ1-1 TRBV27 NA once TGTGCCAGCAGTTTGTCCCGAGGCTACACTGAAGCTTTCTTT CASSLSRGYTEAFF
TRBJ1-1 TRBV18 NA once TGTGCCAGCTCACCCGGGACGGCGAACACTGAAGCTTTCTTT CASSPGTANTEAFF
TRBJ2-2 TRBV29-1 NA NA TGCAGCGTTTCGTCAGGGGCGTCCGGGGAGCTGTTTTTT CSVSSGASGELFF
TRBJ1-2 TRBV7-3 TRBD1 few TGTGCCAGCAGCCCGGGACAGCTAGGTGGCTACACCTTC CASSPGQLGGYTF
TRBJ2-7 TRBV19 NA once TGTGCCAGTAGTTCTAGACGGCAGAGCTCCTACGAGCAGTACTTC CASSSRRQSSYEQYF
TRBJ2-6 TRBV20-1 NA NA TGCAGTGCTAGGGGGGCCAACGTCCTGACTTTC CSARGANVLTF
TRBJ2-1 TRBV7-9 NA NA TGTGCCAGCAGCTTACCCCCAAAAGGGACTGGAGCGGTGGTTGAGCAGTTCTTC CASSLPPKGTGAVVEQFF
TRBJ2-7 TRBV7-2 NA NA TGTGCCAGCAGCTTAGACGGGGCCGCCTACGAGCAGTACTTC CASSLDGAAYEQYF
TRBJ2-1 TRBV4-1 TRBD2 NA TGCGCCAGCAGCCAAGGCGGACTAGCGGGAGGCTTTAGGGATGAGCAGTTCTTC CASSQGGLAGGFRDEQFF
TRBJ1-5 TRBV6-5 TRBD1 NA TGTGCCAGCAGTTCAGGGGGCTGGGGTCAGCCCCAGCATTTT CASSSGGWGQPQHF
TRBJ1-2 TRBV5-5 NA NA TGTGCCAGCAGCTTGTCTGGACCGACCTATGGCTACACCTTC CASSLSGPTYGYTF
TRBJ1-3 TRBV6-6 NA NA TGTGCCAGCACCGGAGGGACGTCTGGAAACACCATATATTTT CASTGGTSGNTIYF
TRBJ2-5 TRBV5-6 NA NA TGTGCCAGCAGCACCCGGAGACACCCAACCCAAGAGACCCAGTACTTC CASSTRRHPTQETQYF
TRBJ1-1 TRBV27 TRBD1 NA TGTGCCAGCAGTTTAAGACAGGGGATAACTGAAGCTTTCTTT CASSLRQGITEAFF
TRBJ1-2 TRBV30 NA few TGTGCCTGGACCTCGGGCCCACGGGGCTACACCTTC CAWTSGPRGYTF
TRBJ2-2 TRBV6-5 NA NA TGTGCCAGCAGCCAGGGACACGACTTCACCGGGGAGCTGTTTTTT CASSQGHDFTGELFF
TRBJ2-7 TRBV7-9 TRBD2 NA TGTGCCAGCAGCTCCCAGACTAGCGGCTACGAGCAGTACTTC CASSSQTSGYEQYF
TRBJ1-2 TRBV7-9 TRBD1 NA TGTGCCAGCAGCTTAGGGGACAGCTTCTATGGCTACACCTTC CASSLGDSFYGYTF
TRBJ1-2 TRBV5-8 NA NA TGTGCCAGCAGCTTGGTAGCCAGGGCTAACTATGGCTACACCTTC CASSLVARANYGYTF
TRBJ2-1 TRBV19 NA NA TGTGCCAGTAGTAATCGAGGGGCCTACAATGAGCAGTTCTTC CASSNRGAYNEQFF
TRBJ2-7 TRBV2 NA few TGTGCCAGCAGTGATACCCGGTACGAGCAGTACTTC CASSDTRYEQYF
TRBJ2-3 TRBV7-9 NA NA TGTGCCAGCAGCTTAGTGCGGCCCAAAGGAGATACGCAGTATTTT CASSLVRPKGDTQYF
TRBJ2-2 TRBV18 TRBD2 NA TGTGCCAGCTCGCACCTCCCCGGACTAGCGGGAGGAAGCGCCGGGGAGCTGTTTTTT CASSHLPGLAGGSAGELFF
TRBJ2-2 TRBV4-3 NA NA TGCGCCAGCAGCCCCGACATCGGCGGGGAGCTGTTTTTT CASSPDIGGELFF
TRBJ2-1 TRBV11-1 NA few TGTGCCAGCAGCTTAGCGGGAGCTACTAATGAGCAGTTCTTC CASSLAGATNEQFF